Listed below are T cell receptor beta chains from one sample, sequenced in a study of shared clonotypes between healthy human individuals. The table came from immunoSEQ multiplex PCR; TCRdb's copy has only in-frame clones and leaves some out. This sample has more than 2 million clones, with roughly 94% found just once. Sequencing was carried out using naive CD4+ T cells sorted from blood. The receptors derive from a man between 18 and 29 years old in good health. Each CDR3 is given with its conserved first and last residue. A D gene is named only where the DNA matches it firmly. Expanded clones get a size class; other rows say once, few or many, or leave the size out.

V	D	size	J	CDR3	DNA
TRBV18	NA	NA	TRBJ1-1	CASSGLGNTEAFF	TGTGCCAGCTCGGGGCTGGGGAACACTGAAGCTTTCTTT
TRBV9	TRBD1	NA	TRBJ1-1	CASSDSGQGLNTEAFF	TGTGCCAGCAGCGACTCCGGACAGGGTTTGAACACTGAAGCTTTCTTT
TRBV18	NA	NA	TRBJ1-2	CASSPPMVVGYTF	TGTGCCAGCTCACCACCGATGGTTGTAGGCTACACCTTC
TRBV19	NA	NA	TRBJ2-7	CASRSPGTYEQYF	TGTGCCAGTAGATCCCCAGGGACGTACGAGCAGTACTTC
TRBV6-1	NA	NA	TRBJ1-5	CASGYVSLNQPQHF	TGTGCCAGCGGGTATGTATCGTTGAATCAGCCCCAGCATTTT
TRBV5-4	NA	NA	TRBJ2-3	CASSGVADTQYF	TGTGCCAGCAGCGGGGTGGCAGATACGCAGTATTTT
TRBV2	NA	NA	TRBJ2-5	CASSSEGGGGETQYF	TGTGCCAGCAGTTCTGAGGGCGGAGGGGGGGAGACCCAGTACTTC
TRBV4-2	TRBD2	NA	TRBJ2-5	CASSRTTSGGQETQYF	TGTGCCAGCAGCCGAACGACTAGCGGGGGACAGGAGACCCAGTACTTC
TRBV18	NA	NA	TRBJ1-3	CASSASRGSGNTIYF	TGTGCCAGCTCGGCCTCCAGGGGATCTGGAAACACCATATATTTT
TRBV29-1	NA	NA	TRBJ1-2	CSGSYGAYGYTF	TGCAGCGGATCCTACGGTGCTTATGGCTACACCTTC
TRBV4-1	TRBD2	once	TRBJ2-1	CASSGLAGHNEQFF	TGCGCCAGCAGCGGGCTAGCGGGTCACAATGAGCAGTTCTTC
TRBV10-3	NA	NA	TRBJ1-6	CAISGRDNSPLHF	TGTGCCATCTCGGGCCGGGATAATTCACCCCTCCACTTT
TRBV6-5	NA	NA	TRBJ1-4	CASSSGTRPNEKLFF	TGTGCCAGCAGTTCCGGGACAAGACCAAATGAAAAACTGTTTTTT
TRBV11-2	TRBD2	NA	TRBJ2-5	CASSPLAGRETQYF	TGTGCCAGCAGCCCACTAGCGGGGCGAGAGACCCAGTACTTC
TRBV25-1	TRBD1	NA	TRBJ2-2	CASRQDRGPPNTGELFF	TGTGCCAGCAGACAGGACAGGGGTCCCCCGAACACCGGGGAGCTGTTTTTT
TRBV7-9	TRBD2	once	TRBJ2-1	CASSLEGLAGNNEQFF	TGTGCCAGCAGCTTAGAGGGTCTAGCGGGGAACAATGAGCAGTTCTTC
TRBV6-1	NA	NA	TRBJ2-7	CASCVRSKLHYEQYF	TGTGCCAGCTGTGTAAGGTCAAAACTTCACTACGAGCAGTACTTC
TRBV30	NA	NA	TRBJ1-5	CAWSKTGKRNQPQHF	TGTGCCTGGAGTAAAACAGGGAAAAGAAATCAGCCCCAGCATTTT
TRBV7-9	TRBD1	NA	TRBJ2-6	CASSRSGGGGNVLTF	TGTGCCAGCAGCCGATCAGGGGGCGGTGGCAACGTCCTGACTTTC
TRBV6-5	TRBD1	NA	TRBJ2-5	CASSYSWTGDKETQYF	TGTGCCAGCAGTTACTCGTGGACAGGGGATAAGGAGACCCAGTACTTC
TRBV27	TRBD1	NA	TRBJ1-6	CASTLGQGGSPLHF	TGTGCCAGCACCCTCGGACAGGGAGGGTCACCCCTCCACTTT
TRBV5-1	NA	once	TRBJ2-2	CASSLIGPNTGELFF	TGCGCCAGCAGCTTGATAGGGCCGAACACCGGGGAGCTGTTTTTT
TRBV15	TRBD2	once	TRBJ2-5	CATGTSGGGKTQYF	TGTGCCACTGGGACTAGCGGGGGTGGAAAGACCCAGTACTTC
TRBV11-2	TRBD1	NA	TRBJ1-5	CASSPDTTGNQPQHF	TGTGCCAGCAGCCCCGACACGACAGGGAATCAGCCCCAGCATTTT
TRBV30	TRBD1	few	TRBJ1-2	CAWSLPQGAFVYGYTF	TGTGCCTGGAGTCTCCCGCAGGGGGCATTCGTCTATGGCTACACCTTC
TRBV2	NA	NA	TRBJ1-1	CASSYDKMNTEAFF	TGTGCCAGCAGTTATGACAAGATGAACACTGAAGCTTTCTTT
TRBV6-1	NA	NA	TRBJ2-1	CASSENAAGPYNEQFF	TGTGCCAGCAGTGAAAATGCGGCGGGACCCTACAATGAGCAGTTCTTC
TRBV6-5	NA	NA	TRBJ1-1	CASRLSGLAFF	TGTGCCAGCAGACTATCAGGGCTGGCTTTCTTT
TRBV25-1	NA	NA	TRBJ2-7	CASSDHSFGAREQYF	TGTGCCAGCAGTGACCACTCCTTTGGGGCTCGCGAGCAGTACTTC
TRBV28	NA	NA	TRBJ1-5	CASSTPVIRRRNYSNQPQHF	TGTGCCAGCAGTACACCCGTTATCCGCCGGAGAAATTATAGCAATCAGCCCCAGCATTTT
TRBV2	TRBD2	once	TRBJ2-7	CASSGGLAGPYEQYF	TGTGCCAGCAGTGGGGGACTAGCGGGTCCATACGAGCAGTACTTC
TRBV10-3	TRBD2	NA	TRBJ2-3	CAISPTERGGADTQYF	TGTGCCATCAGCCCTACTGAGCGGGGTGGGGCAGATACGCAGTATTTT
TRBV27	NA	NA	TRBJ1-2	CASTPSDPGVYGYTF	TGTGCCAGCACCCCATCAGACCCAGGGGTCTATGGCTACACCTTC
TRBV28	NA	NA	TRBJ1-2	CASSTGYYGYTF	TGTGCCAGCAGTACAGGGTACTATGGCTACACCTTC
TRBV28	TRBD2	NA	TRBJ2-7	CASSVREGVQYF	TGTGCCAGCAGTGTCAGGGAGGGTGTCCAGTACTTC
TRBV27	NA	NA	TRBJ2-3	CASSLIRATDTQYF	TGTGCCAGCAGTTTAATCAGGGCAACAGATACGCAGTATTTT
TRBV10-1	TRBD2	NA	TRBJ2-3	CASRVTSGGTDTQYF	TGCGCCAGCAGGGTAACTAGCGGGGGCACAGATACGCAGTATTTT
TRBV11-2	NA	once	TRBJ2-7	CASSFPRGTDEQYF	TGTGCCAGCAGCTTTCCCCGGGGGACAGACGAGCAGTACTTC
TRBV5-1	TRBD1	NA	TRBJ1-4	CASSARDRGPANEKLFF	TGCGCCAGCAGCGCCCGGGACAGGGGGCCTGCTAATGAAAAACTGTTTTTT
TRBV10-3	TRBD2	NA	TRBJ2-5	CATTSAQETQYF	TGTGCCACCACTAGCGCGCAAGAGACCCAGTACTTC